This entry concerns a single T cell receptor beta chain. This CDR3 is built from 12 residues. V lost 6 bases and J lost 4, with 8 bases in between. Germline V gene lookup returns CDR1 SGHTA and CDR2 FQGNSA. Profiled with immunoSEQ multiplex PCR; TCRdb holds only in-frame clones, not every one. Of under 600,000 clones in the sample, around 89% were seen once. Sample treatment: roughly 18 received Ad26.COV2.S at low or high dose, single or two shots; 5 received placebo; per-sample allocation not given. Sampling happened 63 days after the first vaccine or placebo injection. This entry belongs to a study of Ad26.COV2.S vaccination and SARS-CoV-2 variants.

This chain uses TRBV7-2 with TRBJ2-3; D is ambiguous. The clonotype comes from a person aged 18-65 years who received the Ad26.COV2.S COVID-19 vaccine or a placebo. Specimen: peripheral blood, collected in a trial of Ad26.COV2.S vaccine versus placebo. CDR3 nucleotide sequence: TGTGCCAGCAGGATTGGGGCAGATACGCAGTATTTT. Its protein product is CASRIGADTQYF.